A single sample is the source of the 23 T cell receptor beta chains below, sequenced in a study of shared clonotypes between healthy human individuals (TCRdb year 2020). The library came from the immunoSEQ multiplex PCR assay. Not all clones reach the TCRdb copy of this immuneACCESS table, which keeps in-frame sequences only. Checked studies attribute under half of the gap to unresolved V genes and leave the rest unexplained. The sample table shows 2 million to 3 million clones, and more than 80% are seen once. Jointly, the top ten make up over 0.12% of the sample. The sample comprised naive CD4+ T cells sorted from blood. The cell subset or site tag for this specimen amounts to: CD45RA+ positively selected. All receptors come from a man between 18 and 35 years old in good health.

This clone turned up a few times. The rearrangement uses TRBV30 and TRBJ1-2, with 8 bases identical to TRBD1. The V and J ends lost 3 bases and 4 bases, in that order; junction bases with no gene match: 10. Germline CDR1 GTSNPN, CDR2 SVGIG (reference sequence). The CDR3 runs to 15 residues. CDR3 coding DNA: TGTGCCTGGAGCCTCGCCGGGACAGGCGGCTATGGCTACACCTTC. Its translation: CAWSLAGTGGYGYTF.

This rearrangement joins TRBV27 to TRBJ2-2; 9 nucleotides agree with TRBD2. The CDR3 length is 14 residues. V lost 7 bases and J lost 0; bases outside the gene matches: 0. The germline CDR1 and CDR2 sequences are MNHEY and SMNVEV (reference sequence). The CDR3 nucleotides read TGTGCCAGCACTAGCGGGGCGAACACCGGGGAGCTGTTTTTT. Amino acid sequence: CASTSGANTGELFF.

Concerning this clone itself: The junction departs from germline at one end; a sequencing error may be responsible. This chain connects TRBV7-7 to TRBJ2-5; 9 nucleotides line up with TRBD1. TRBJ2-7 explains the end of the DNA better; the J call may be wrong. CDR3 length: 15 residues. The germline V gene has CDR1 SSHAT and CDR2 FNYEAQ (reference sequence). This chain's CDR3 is CASSLVEGQGYEQYF. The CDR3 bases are TGTGCTAGCAGCTTAGTGGAGGGACAGGGCTACGAGCAGTACTTC.

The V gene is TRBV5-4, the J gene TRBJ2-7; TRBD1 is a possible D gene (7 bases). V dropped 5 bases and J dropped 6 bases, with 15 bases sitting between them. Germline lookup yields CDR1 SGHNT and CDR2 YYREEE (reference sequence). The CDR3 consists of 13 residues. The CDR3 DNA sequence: TGTGCCAGCAGTCGGGACTCAGGGGGCGAGCAGTACTTC. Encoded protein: CASSRDSGGEQYF. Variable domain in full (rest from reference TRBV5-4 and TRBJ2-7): ETGVTQSPTHLIKTRGQQVTLRCSSQSGHNTVSWYQQALGQGPQFIFQYYREEENGRGNFPPRFSGLQFPNYSSELNVNALELDDSALYLCASSRDSGGEQYFGPGTRLTVT.

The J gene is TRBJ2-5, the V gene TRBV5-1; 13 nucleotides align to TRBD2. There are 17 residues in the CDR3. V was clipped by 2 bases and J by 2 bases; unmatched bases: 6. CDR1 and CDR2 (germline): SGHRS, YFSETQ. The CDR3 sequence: CASSFSVTSGRQETQYF. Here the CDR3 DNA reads TGCGCCAGCAGCTTTTCAGTGACTAGCGGGAGGCAAGAGACCCAGTACTTC.

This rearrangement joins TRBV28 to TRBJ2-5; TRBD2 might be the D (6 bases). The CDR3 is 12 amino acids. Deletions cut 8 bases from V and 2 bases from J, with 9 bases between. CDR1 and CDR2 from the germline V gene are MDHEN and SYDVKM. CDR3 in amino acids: CASRDSQETQYF. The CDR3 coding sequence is TGTGCCAGCCGGGACTCGCAAGAGACCCAGTACTTC.

CDR3: CASLERGQGYGYTF. The CDR3 coding sequence is TGTGCCAGCCTAGAACGAGGACAGGGGTATGGCTACACCTTC. The J gene is TRBJ1-2, the V gene TRBV2; 9 bases match TRBD1. CDR1 and CDR2 (germline): SNHLY, FYNNEI. The CDR3 has 14 residues. Trimming removed 8 bases from V and 5 bases from J; junction bases left unmatched: 9.

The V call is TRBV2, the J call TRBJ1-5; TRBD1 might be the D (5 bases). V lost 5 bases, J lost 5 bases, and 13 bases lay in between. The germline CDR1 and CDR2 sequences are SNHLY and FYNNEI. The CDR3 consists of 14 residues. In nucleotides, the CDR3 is TGTGCCAGCAGTCCGGACACACCACATCAGCCCCAGCATTTT. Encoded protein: CASSPDTPHQPQHF.

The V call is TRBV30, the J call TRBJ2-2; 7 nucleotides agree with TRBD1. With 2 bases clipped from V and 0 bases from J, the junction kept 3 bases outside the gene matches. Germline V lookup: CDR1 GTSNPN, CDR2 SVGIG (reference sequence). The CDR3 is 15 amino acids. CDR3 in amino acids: CAWSRTGSNTGELFF. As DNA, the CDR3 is TGTGCCTGGAGTCGGACAGGTTCGAACACCGGGGAGCTGTTTTTT.

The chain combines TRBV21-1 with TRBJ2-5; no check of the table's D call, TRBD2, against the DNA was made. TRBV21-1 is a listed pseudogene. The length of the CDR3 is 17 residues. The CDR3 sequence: CASSSFMRREGEETQYF. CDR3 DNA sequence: TGTGCCAGCAGCAGTTTCATGCGGCGGGAGGGGGAAGAGACCCAGTACTTC.

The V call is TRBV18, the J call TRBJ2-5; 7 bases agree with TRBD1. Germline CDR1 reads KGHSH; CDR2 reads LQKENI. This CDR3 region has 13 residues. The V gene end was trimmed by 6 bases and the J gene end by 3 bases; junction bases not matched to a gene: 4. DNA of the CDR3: TGTGCCAGCTCCCAGGGGGTAGAAGAGACCCAGTACTTC. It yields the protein CASSQGVEETQYF.

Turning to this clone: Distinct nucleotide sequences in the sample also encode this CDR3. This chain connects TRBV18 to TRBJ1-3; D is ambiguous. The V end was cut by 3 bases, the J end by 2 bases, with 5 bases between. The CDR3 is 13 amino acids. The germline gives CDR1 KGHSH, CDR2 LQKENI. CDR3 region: CASSPGAGNTIYF. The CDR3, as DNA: TGTGCCAGCTCACCCGGGGCTGGAAACACCATATATTTT.

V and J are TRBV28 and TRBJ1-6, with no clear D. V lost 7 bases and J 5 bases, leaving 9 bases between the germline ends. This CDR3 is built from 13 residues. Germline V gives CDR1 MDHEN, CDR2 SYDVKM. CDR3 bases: TGTGCCAGCACGGCACAGAATAATTCACCCCTCCACTTT. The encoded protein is CASTAQNNSPLHF.

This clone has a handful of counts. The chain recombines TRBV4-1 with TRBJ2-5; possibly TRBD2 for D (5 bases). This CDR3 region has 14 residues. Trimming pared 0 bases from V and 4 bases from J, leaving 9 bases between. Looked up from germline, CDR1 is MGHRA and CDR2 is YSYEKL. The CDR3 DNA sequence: TGCGCCAGCAGCCAAGATGGACGGGGAGAGACCCAGTACTTC. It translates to CASSQDGRGETQYF.

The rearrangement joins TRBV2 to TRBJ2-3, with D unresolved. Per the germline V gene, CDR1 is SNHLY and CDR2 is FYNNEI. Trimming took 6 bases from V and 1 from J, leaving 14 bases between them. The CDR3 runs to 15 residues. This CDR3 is CASRWTPPGTDTQYF. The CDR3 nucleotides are TGTGCCAGCAGGTGGACGCCCCCCGGCACAGATACGCAGTATTTT. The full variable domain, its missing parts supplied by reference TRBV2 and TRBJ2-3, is EPEVTQTPSHQVTQMGQEVILRCVPISNHLYFYWYRQILGQKVEFLVSFYNNEISEKSEIFDDQFSVERPDGSNFTLKIRSTKLEDSAMYFCASRWTPPGTDTQYFGPGTRLTVL.

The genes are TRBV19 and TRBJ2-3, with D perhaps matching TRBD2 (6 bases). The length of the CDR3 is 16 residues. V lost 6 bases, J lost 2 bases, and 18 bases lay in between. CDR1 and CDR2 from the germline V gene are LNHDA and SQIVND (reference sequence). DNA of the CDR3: TGTGCCAGTAGCTCGATGACACGGGGGAACACAGATACGCAGTATTTT. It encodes CASSSMTRGNTDTQYF.

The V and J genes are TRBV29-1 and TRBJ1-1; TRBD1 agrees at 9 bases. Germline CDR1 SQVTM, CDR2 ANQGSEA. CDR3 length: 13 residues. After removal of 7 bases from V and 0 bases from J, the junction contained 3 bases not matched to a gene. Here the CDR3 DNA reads TGCAGCGGAACAGGGGGCCTGAACACTGAAGCTTTCTTT. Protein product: CSGTGGLNTEAFF.

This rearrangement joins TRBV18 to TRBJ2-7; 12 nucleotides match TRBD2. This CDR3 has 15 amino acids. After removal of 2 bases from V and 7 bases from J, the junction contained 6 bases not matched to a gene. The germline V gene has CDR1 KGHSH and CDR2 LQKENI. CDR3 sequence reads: CASSPTTSGSGEQYF. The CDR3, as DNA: TGTGCCAGCTCACCAACGACTAGCGGGAGCGGGGAGCAGTACTTC.

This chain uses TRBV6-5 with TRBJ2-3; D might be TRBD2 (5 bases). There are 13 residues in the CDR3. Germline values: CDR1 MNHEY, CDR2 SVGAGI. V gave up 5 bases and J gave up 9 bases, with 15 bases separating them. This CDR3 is CASSLGGERTQYF. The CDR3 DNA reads TGTGCCAGCAGTCTCGGTGGGGAGCGAACGCAGTATTTT.

The CDR3 region is CASSTGTALLGQYF. The CDR3 nucleotides are TGTGCCAGCTCTACAGGGACAGCCTTGTTAGGGCAGTACTTC. J is TRBJ2-7 and V is TRBV18, with TRBD1 identical over 7 bases. CDR1 is KGHSH and CDR2 is LQKENI in the germline V gene. J gave up 9 bases and V 6 bases, and 14 bases lay outside the gene matches. This CDR3 has 14 amino acids. The full variable domain, in which reference TRBV18 and TRBJ2-7 provide the parts outside the CDR3, is NAGVMQNPRHLVRRRGQEARLRCSPMKGHSHVYWYRQLPEEGLKFMVYLQKENIIDESGMPKERFSAEFPKEGPSILRIQQVVRGDSAAYFCASSTGTALLGQYFGPGTRLTVT.

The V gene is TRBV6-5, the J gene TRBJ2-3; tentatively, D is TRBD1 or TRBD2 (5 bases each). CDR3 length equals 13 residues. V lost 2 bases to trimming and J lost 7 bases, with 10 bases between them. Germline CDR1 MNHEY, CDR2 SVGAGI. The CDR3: CASSYGTYYTQYF. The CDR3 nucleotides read TGTGCCAGCAGTTACGGGACCTACTATACGCAGTATTTT.

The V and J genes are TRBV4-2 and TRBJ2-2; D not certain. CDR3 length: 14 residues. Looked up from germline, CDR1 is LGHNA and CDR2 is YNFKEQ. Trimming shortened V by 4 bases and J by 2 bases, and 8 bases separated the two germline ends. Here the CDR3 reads CASSRRFNTGELFF. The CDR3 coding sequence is TGTGCCAGCAGCCGACGATTCAACACCGGGGAGCTGTTTTTT.

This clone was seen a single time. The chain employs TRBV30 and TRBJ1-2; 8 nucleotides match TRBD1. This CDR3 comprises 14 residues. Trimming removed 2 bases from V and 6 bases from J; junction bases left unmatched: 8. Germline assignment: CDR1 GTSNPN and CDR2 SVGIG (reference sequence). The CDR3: CAWSPLQGENGYTF. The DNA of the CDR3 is TGTGCCTGGAGTCCTCTACAGGGGGAAAATGGCTACACCTTC. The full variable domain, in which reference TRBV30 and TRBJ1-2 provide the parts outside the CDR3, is SQTIHQWPATLVQPVGSPLSLECTVEGTSNPNLYWYRQAAGRGLQLLFYSVGIGQISSEVPQNLSASRPQDRQFILSSKKLLLSDSGFYLCAWSPLQGENGYTFGSGTRLTVV.